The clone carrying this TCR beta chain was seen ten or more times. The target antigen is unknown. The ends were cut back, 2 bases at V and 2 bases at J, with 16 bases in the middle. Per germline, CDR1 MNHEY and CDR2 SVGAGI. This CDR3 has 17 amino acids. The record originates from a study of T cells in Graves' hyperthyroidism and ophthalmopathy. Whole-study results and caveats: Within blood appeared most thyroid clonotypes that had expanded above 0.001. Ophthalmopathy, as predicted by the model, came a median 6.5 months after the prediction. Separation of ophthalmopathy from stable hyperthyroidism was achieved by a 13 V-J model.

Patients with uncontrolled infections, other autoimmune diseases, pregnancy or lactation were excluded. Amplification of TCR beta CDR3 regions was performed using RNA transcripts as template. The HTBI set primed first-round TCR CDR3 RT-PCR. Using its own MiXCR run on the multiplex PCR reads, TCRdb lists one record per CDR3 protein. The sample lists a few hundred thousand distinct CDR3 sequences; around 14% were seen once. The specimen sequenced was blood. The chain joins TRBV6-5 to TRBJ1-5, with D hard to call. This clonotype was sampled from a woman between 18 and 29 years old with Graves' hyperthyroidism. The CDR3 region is CASSYHYANTGNQPQHF. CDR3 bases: TGTGCCAGCAGTTACCACTACGCCAACACTGGCAATCAGCCCCAGCATTTT.